This passage covers 30 T cell receptor beta chains from one sample sequenced in a study of OX40 agonist ivuxolimab in advanced cancers. The receptor library was made with the immunoSEQ multiplex PCR assay. TCRdb retrieved this table from immuneACCESS and kept in-frame rearrangements only. Not all clones are present; in checked studies, unresolved V genes account for under half, and no reason is known for the remainder. The sample table contains about 49,000 clones; only one count was recorded for about 86% of them. The ten largest clones take up 1.5% to 2% of the sample. The input for sequencing was CD4+ or CD8+ T cells sorted from blood, taken in a trial of the OX40 agonist ivuxolimab. The receptor source for this set is an adult with an advanced solid tumor such as melanoma, head and neck, liver or kidney cancer.

V usage is TRBV7-2 and J usage is TRBJ2-7; 7 nucleotides align to TRBD1. The CDR3 is 12 residues long. The V gene's germline CDR1 is SGHTA and CDR2 FQGNSA. Trimming took 5 bases from V and 6 from J; bases not matched to a gene: 4. Here the CDR3 reads CASSRQGFEQYF. DNA for the CDR3: TGTGCCAGCAGCCGACAGGGTTTCGAGCAGTACTTC.

V gene TRBV6-5 combines with J gene TRBJ1-1; the D gene is possibly TRBD1 (6 bases). The CDR3 covers 15 residues. From germline, CDR1 is MNHEY and CDR2 SVGAGI. Trimming stripped 5 bases from V and 1 base from J, with 14 bases between. The CDR3 DNA follows: TGTGCCAGCAGTCCTCGGACAGACTGGAACACTGAAGCTTTCTTT. It translates to CASSPRTDWNTEAFF.

CDR3 amino acids: CASSQELVARAYEQYF. The DNA of the CDR3 is TGTGCCAGCAGCCAAGAGTTGGTAGCCAGGGCCTACGAGCAGTACTTC. This chain joins TRBV4-2 and TRBJ2-7, with D perhaps matching TRBD1 (5 bases). The CDR3 length is 16 residues. From germline, CDR1 is LGHNA and CDR2 YNFKEQ. Trimming left V 0 bases short and J 2 bases short, with 14 bases between.

The V and J genes are TRBV6-6 and TRBJ2-7; 9 nucleotides match TRBD2. The ends lost 6 bases at V and 4 bases at J; junction bases unmatched: 7. The germline CDR1 and CDR2 sequences are MNHNY and SVGAGI (reference sequence). The length of the CDR3 is 14 residues. CDR3 in amino acids: CASRPPGLAYEQYF. DNA of the CDR3: TGTGCCAGCAGACCCCCGGGACTAGCTTACGAGCAGTACTTC.

The table lists this clone with a few counts. The chain employs TRBV30 and TRBJ1-5, with 7 bases that match TRBD1. V gave up 7 bases and J gave up 1 base; unmatched junction bases: 7. Germline values: CDR1 GTSNPN, CDR2 SVGIG (reference sequence). The CDR3 is 14 amino acids. In DNA form, the CDR3 reads TGTGCCTTTAAAACAGGGGCCAGCAATCAGCCCCAGCATTTT. Translation gives CAFKTGASNQPQHF.

The V gene is TRBV28, the J gene TRBJ1-1; D possibly corresponds to TRBD1 (5 bases). V lost 6 bases and J lost 4, with 15 bases in between. CDR1 and CDR2 (germline): MDHEN, SYDVKM. CDR3 length: 14 amino acids. CDR3 in DNA: TGTGCCAGCAGCTCTACTTCAGGGAGCACTGAAGCTTTCTTT. Its protein product is CASSSTSGSTEAFF. Together with reference TRBV28 and TRBJ1-1, the CDR3 gives the full variable domain: DVKVTQSSRYLVKRTGEKVFLECVQDMDHENMFWYRQDPGLGLRLIYFSYDVKMKEKGDIPEGYSVSREKKERFSLILESASTNQTSMYLCASSSTSGSTEAFFGQGTRLTVV.

This chain connects TRBV10-3 to TRBJ2-7; D is ambiguous. The germline V gene has CDR1 ENHRY and CDR2 SYGVKD. The length of the CDR3 is 13 residues. V lost 5 bases, J lost 0 bases, and 8 bases lay in between. CDR3 bases: TGTGCCATCAGTTCAGACCCCTCCTACGAGCAGTACTTC. It codes for CAISSDPSYEQYF.

The rearrangement uses TRBV11-2 and TRBJ2-7; perhaps TRBD2 as D (5 bases). V gave up 1 base and J gave up 1 base, with 5 bases separating them. The CDR3 spans 13 residues. CDR1 is SGHAT and CDR2 is FQNNGV in the germline V gene. CDR3 in DNA: TGTGCCAGCAGCTTAGCGGGATCCTACGAGCAGTACTTC. It codes for CASSLAGSYEQYF.

This clone was seen just once. V and J are TRBV19 and TRBJ2-3; D might be TRBD1 (6 bases). The germline CDR1 and CDR2 sequences are LNHDA and SQIVND (reference sequence). V lost 2 bases and J 6 bases, leaving 6 bases between the germline ends. The CDR3 extends over 12 amino acids. The CDR3 here is CASSIQGDTQYF. The CDR3 nucleotides are TGTGCCAGTAGTATACAGGGGGATACGCAGTATTTT.

The V gene is TRBV12-5, the J gene TRBJ2-1, with D possibly being TRBD1 (6 bases). The V and J ends lost 5 bases and 10 bases respectively, with 21 bases between them. Germline V gene data show CDR1 as LGHNT and CDR2 as FRNRAP. The length of the CDR3 is 15 residues. CDR3 nucleotide sequence: TGTGCTAGTGGTGGGGGCAGGGAAGGGTTTTTGGAGCAGTTCTTC. Translation gives CASGGGREGFLEQFF.

This clone was observed a handful of times. V and J are TRBV27 and TRBJ1-1; perhaps TRBD1 as D (5 bases). V dropped 6 bases and J dropped 0 bases, with 11 bases sitting between them. Germline values: CDR1 MNHEY, CDR2 SMNVEV (reference sequence). The CDR3 is 14 amino acids. In DNA, the CDR3 is TGTGCCAGCAGGCAGGGAGGGATGAACACTGAAGCTTTCTTT. Translated: CASRQGGMNTEAFF.

The chain couples TRBV5-6 to TRBJ2-6; tentative D call: TRBD1 (6 bases). Germline V gene lookup returns CDR1 SGHDT and CDR2 YYEEEE. This CDR3 is built from 18 residues. Trimming removed 4 bases at V and 3 bases at J, with 20 bases between. The CDR3 sequence: CASSLTSSYRVGANVLTF. The CDR3 bases are TGTGCCAGCAGCCTCACCTCCTCCTACAGGGTTGGGGCCAACGTCCTGACTTTC.

V is TRBV28 and J is TRBJ2-5; 9 nucleotides agree with TRBD1. After removal of 2 bases from V and 5 bases from J, the junction contained 3 bases not matched to a gene. Looked up from germline, CDR1 is MDHEN and CDR2 is SYDVKM. The CDR3 runs to 14 residues. CDR3 nucleotide sequence: TGTGCCAGCAGTTTAAGGGACAGGGTTGAGACCCAGTACTTC. It encodes CASSLRDRVETQYF.

J is TRBJ2-1 and V is TRBV6-4; 12 nucleotides agree with TRBD1. With 6 bases clipped from V and 9 bases from J, the junction kept 9 bases outside the gene matches. CDR3 size: 15 residues. The germline V gene encodes CDR1 MRHNA and CDR2 SNTAGT. CDR3 amino acids: CASSLRDRGLSEQFF. Here the CDR3 DNA reads TGTGCCAGCAGCCTCCGGGACAGGGGGCTCAGTGAGCAGTTCTTC.

This clone has a single count. DNA of the CDR3: TGCAGCGTGATACCAAGAAACTATGGCTACACCTTC. This codes for CSVIPRNYGYTF. The chain has TRBV29-1 and TRBJ1-2; the D is unclear. Germline V gene sequence: CDR1 SQVTM, CDR2 ANQGSEA. The CDR3 has 12 amino acids. The V end lost 6 bases, the J end lost 2 bases, and 10 bases lay between the germline ends.

V is TRBV7-2 and J is TRBJ2-3; D remains ambiguous. V lost 6 bases and J 2 bases, leaving 3 bases between the germline ends. Germline loops: CDR1 SGHTA, CDR2 FQGNSA. The CDR3 loop spans 11 amino acids. The CDR3 reads CASRITDTQYF. DNA of the CDR3: TGTGCCAGCAGGATCACAGATACGCAGTATTTT. The whole variable domain, filled in from reference TRBV7-2 and TRBJ2-3, reads GAGVSQSPSNKVTEKGKDVELRCDPISGHTALYWYRQSLGQGLEFLIYFQGNSAPDKSGLPSDRFSAERTGGSVSTLTIQRTQQEDSAVYLCASRITDTQYFGPGTRLTVL.

The chain couples TRBV11-2 to TRBJ1-3; D is possibly TRBD1 (5 bases). The V gene lost 6 bases and the J gene lost 5 bases, with 11 bases spanning the gap. The germline CDR1 and CDR2 sequences are SGHAT and FQNNGV. This CDR3 comprises 13 residues. CDR3: CASSPGARNTIYF. The CDR3 DNA follows: TGTGCCAGCAGTCCTGGGGCTAGAAACACCATATATTTT.

As for this clone: Additional DNA sequences in this sample encode the identical CDR3. The J gene is TRBJ2-5, the V gene TRBV5-1; unclear D gene. Trimming removed 2 bases from V and 2 bases from J, with 1 base in between. The CDR3 loop spans 11 amino acids. Per the germline V gene, CDR1 is SGHRS and CDR2 is YFSETQ. The CDR3 region has the DNA TGCGCCAGCAGCTTTCAAGAGACCCAGTACTTC. It specifies CASSFQETQYF.

The genes are TRBV4-1 and TRBJ2-7; TRBD2 matches 8 bases. CDR1 and CDR2 (germline): MGHRA, YSYEKL. Trimming cost V 4 bases and J 0 bases; bases outside gene matches: 5. CDR3 length equals 15 residues. The CDR3 loop reads CASSPSGYTSYEQYF. The CDR3 DNA is TGCGCCAGCAGCCCTAGCGGGTATACCTCCTACGAGCAGTACTTC.

J is TRBJ2-1 and V is TRBV10-3; 10 nucleotides align to TRBD1. Germline CDR1 reads ENHRY; CDR2 reads SYGVKD. This CDR3 comprises 15 residues. V gave up 1 base and J gave up 7 bases; unmatched junction bases: 4. CDR3 in amino acids: CAISELGQGQNEQFF. Here the CDR3 DNA reads TGTGCCATCAGTGAGTTGGGACAGGGGCAAAATGAGCAGTTCTTC.

V gene TRBV7-2 combines with J gene TRBJ2-7; possible D gene TRBD2, 5 bases. Germline V gives CDR1 SGHTA, CDR2 FQGNSA. V lost 3 bases, J lost 2 bases, and 14 bases lay in between. CDR3 length: 15 amino acids. CDR3 DNA: TGTGCCAGCAGCTTGGGCCTTTCCGGGACCTACGAGCAGTACTTC. The encoded protein is CASSLGLSGTYEQYF.

The chain is built from TRBV9 and TRBJ2-7; TRBD2 agrees at 10 bases. The CDR3 totals 17 residues. With V trimmed by 0 bases and J by 5 bases, 11 bases remained unmatched. Germline V gene lookup returns CDR1 SGDLS and CDR2 YYNGEE. CDR3 protein: CASSVDGAGGPNHEQYF. CDR3 sequence (DNA): TGTGCCAGCAGCGTAGATGGAGCGGGAGGGCCTAACCACGAGCAGTACTTC. The full variable domain, with the rest looked up from reference TRBV9 and TRBJ2-7, is DSGVTQTPKHLITATGQRVTLRCSPRSGDLSVYWYQQSLDQGLQFLIQYYNGEERAKGNILERFSAQQFPDLHSELNLSSLELGDSALYFCASSVDGAGGPNHEQYFGPGTRLTVT.

This rearrangement joins TRBV18 to TRBJ1-2; 7 bases are shared with TRBD1. The V and J ends lost 2 bases and 2 bases, in that order; junction bases with no gene match: 5. The CDR3 loop spans 15 amino acids. The germline V gene encodes CDR1 KGHSH and CDR2 LQKENI. The CDR3: CASSPDTGANYGYTF. DNA of the CDR3: TGTGCCAGCTCACCAGACACAGGGGCGAACTATGGCTACACCTTC.

The V call is TRBV6-5, the J call TRBJ1-3, with D uncertain. The CDR3 has 14 amino acids. Trimming took off 5 bases at V and 4 bases at J, with 12 bases between the two ends. Germline values: CDR1 MNHEY, CDR2 SVGAGI. CDR3 sequence reads: CASSPTAGGNTIYF. The DNA for the CDR3 is TGTGCCAGCAGTCCCACGGCCGGGGGAAACACCATATATTTT.

V usage is TRBV27 and J usage is TRBJ2-1; D is uncertain. Trimming left V 0 bases short and J 15 bases short, with 15 bases between. This CDR3 has 13 residues. The germline gives CDR1 MNHEY, CDR2 SMNVEV (reference sequence). The CDR3: CASSLSESSRGFF. The CDR3 DNA follows: TGTGCCAGCAGTTTATCGGAATCCTCCAGAGGGTTCTTC.

The chain employs TRBV6-5 and TRBJ1-2; the D is unclear. The germline V gene has CDR1 MNHEY and CDR2 SVGAGI. The V end was cut by 5 bases, the J end by 5 bases, with 12 bases between. The CDR3 length is 13 residues. The CDR3 reads CASSLDRTYGYTF. The DNA for the CDR3 is TGTGCCAGCAGTCTAGACCGTACTTATGGCTACACCTTC.

The chain couples TRBV2 to TRBJ2-1, with a weak D call TRBD2 (7 bases). Germline assignment: CDR1 SNHLY and CDR2 FYNNEI. V lost 10 bases to trimming and J lost 8 bases, with 18 bases between them. The CDR3 has 13 amino acids. The CDR3 loop reads CATARGALYEQFF. In nucleotides, the CDR3 is TGTGCCACCGCCCGGGGGGCTCTTTATGAGCAGTTCTTC.

CDR3 protein: CASSQDFREKLFF. As DNA, the CDR3 is TGCGCCAGCAGCCAAGATTTCCGAGAAAAACTGTTTTTT. The rearrangement links TRBV4-3 to TRBJ1-4; no firm D call. The CDR3 is made up of 13 amino acids. Germline V CDR1 and CDR2: LGHNA, YSLEER. The ends were cut back, 0 bases at V and 8 bases at J, with 7 bases in the middle.

This clone was observed once. The gene calls are TRBV5-1 and TRBJ2-2; no clear D. CDR1 is SGHRS and CDR2 is YFSETQ in the germline V gene. There are 15 residues in the CDR3. V lost 2 bases and J 0 bases, leaving 8 bases between the germline ends. The CDR3 nucleotides read TGCGCCAGCAGCTTAGGCAGAGCGAACACCGGGGAGCTGTTTTTT. This encodes CASSLGRANTGELFF.

The gene calls are TRBV19 and TRBJ2-7, with 9 nucleotides matching TRBD2. CDR3 size: 14 residues. Germline V lookup: CDR1 LNHDA, CDR2 SQIVND (reference sequence). J lost 7 bases, V lost 6 bases, and 10 bases had no gene match. Written as DNA, the CDR3 is TGTGCCAGTAGGTTCCTAGCGGGAATGGGGGAGCAGTACTTC. This sequence encodes CASRFLAGMGEQYF.